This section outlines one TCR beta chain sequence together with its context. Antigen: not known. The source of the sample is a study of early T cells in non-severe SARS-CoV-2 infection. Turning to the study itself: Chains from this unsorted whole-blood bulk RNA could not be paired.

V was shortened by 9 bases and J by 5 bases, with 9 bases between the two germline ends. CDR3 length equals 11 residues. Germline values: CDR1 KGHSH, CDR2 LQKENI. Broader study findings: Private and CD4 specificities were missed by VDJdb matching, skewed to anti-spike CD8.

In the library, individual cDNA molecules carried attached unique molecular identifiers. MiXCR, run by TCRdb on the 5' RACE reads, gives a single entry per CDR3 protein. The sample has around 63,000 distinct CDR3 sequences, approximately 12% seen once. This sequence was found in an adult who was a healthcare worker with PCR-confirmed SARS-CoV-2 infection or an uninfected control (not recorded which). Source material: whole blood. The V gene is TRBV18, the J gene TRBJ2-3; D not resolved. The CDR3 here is CASTEQDTQYF. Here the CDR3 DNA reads TGTGCCAGTACGGAACAAGATACGCAGTATTTT.